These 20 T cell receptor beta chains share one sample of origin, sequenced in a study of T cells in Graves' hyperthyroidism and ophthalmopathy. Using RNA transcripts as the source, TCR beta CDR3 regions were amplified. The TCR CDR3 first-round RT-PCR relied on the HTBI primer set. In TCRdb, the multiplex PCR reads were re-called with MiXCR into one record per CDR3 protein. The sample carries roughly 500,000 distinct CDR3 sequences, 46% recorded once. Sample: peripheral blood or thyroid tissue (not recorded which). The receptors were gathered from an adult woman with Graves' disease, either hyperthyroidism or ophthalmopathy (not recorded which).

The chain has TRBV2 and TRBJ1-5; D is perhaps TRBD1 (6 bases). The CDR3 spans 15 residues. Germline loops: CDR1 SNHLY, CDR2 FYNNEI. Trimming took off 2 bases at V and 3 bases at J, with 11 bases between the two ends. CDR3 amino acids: CASSESRGHNQPQHF. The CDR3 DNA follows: TGTGCCAGCAGTGAAAGCAGGGGACACAATCAGCCCCAGCATTTT.

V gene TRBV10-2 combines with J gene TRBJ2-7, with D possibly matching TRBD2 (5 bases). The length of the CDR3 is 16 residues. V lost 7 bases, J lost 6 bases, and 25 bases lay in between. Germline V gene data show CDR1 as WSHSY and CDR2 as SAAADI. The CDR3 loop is CASTPRNSWGVVEQYF. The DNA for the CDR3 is TGCGCCAGCACCCCTAGAAATTCATGGGGAGTTGTCGAGCAGTACTTC.

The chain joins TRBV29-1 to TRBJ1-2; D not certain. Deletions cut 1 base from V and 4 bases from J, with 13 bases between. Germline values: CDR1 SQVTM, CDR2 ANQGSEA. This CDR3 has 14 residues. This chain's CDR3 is CSVEVFRSAYGYTF. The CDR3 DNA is TGCAGCGTTGAAGTTTTCCGCAGTGCCTATGGCTACACCTTC.

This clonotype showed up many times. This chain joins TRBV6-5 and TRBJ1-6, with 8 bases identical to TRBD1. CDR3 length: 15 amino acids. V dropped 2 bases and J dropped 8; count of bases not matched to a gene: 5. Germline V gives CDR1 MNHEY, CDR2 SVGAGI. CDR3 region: CASSYGAGGYSPLHF. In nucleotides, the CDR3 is TGTGCCAGCAGTTACGGAGCAGGGGGCTATTCACCCCTCCACTTT.

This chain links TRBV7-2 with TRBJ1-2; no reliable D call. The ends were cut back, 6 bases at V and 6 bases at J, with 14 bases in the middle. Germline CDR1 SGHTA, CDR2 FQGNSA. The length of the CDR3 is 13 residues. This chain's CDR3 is CASRRTANDGYTF. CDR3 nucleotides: TGTGCCAGCAGACGAACAGCGAACGATGGCTACACCTTC.

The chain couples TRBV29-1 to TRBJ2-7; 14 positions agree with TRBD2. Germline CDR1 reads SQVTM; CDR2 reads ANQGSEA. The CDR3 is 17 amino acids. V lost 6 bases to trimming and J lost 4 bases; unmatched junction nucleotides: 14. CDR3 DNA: TGCAGCGTAAGGACGGGACTAGCGGGAGAGAGGAAGTACGAGCAGTACTTC. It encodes CSVRTGLAGERKYEQYF.

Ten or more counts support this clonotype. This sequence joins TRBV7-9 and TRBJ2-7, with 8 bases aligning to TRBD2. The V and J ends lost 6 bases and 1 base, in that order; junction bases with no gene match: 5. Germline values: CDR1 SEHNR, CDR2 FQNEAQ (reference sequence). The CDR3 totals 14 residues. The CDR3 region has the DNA TGTGCCAGCAGGTTAACTAGCGGATCCTACGAGCAGTACTTC. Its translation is CASRLTSGSYEQYF.

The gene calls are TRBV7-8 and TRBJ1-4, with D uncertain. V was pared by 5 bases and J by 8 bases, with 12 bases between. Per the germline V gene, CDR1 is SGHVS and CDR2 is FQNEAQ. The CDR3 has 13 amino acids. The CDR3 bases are TGTGCCAGCAGCCTTCAAGATCGGGAAAAACTGTTTTTT. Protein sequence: CASSLQDREKLFF.

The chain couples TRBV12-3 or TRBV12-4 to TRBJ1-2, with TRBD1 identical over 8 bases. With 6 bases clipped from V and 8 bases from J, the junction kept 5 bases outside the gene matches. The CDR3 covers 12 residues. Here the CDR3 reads CASRSGGGGYTF. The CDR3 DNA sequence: TGTGCCAGCAGATCAGGGGGCGGCGGCTACACCTTC.

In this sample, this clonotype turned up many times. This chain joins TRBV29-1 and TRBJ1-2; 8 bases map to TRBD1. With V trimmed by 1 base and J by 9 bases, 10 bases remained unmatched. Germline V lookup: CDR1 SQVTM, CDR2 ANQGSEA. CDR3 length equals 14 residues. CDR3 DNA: TGCAGCGTTGAAGTCACCAGGGGGCCGAAAAGCTACACCTTC. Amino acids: CSVEVTRGPKSYTF. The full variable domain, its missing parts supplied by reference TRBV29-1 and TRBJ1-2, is SAVISQKPSRDICQRGTSLTIQCQVDSQVTMMFWYRQQPGQSLTLIATANQGSEATYESGFVIDKFPISRPNLTFSTLTVSNMSPEDSSIYLCSVEVTRGPKSYTFGSGTRLTVV.

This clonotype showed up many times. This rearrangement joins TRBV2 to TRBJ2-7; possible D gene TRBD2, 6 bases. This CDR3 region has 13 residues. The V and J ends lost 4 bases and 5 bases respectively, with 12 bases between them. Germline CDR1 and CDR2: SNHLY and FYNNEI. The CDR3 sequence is CASSVGGTHEQYF. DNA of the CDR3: TGTGCCAGCAGTGTAGGCGGGACTCACGAGCAGTACTTC. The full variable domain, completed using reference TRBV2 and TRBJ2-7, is EPEVTQTPSHQVTQMGQEVILRCVPISNHLYFYWYRQILGQKVEFLVSFYNNEISEKSEIFDDQFSVERPDGSNFTLKIRSTKLEDSAMYFCASSVGGTHEQYFGPGTRLTVT.

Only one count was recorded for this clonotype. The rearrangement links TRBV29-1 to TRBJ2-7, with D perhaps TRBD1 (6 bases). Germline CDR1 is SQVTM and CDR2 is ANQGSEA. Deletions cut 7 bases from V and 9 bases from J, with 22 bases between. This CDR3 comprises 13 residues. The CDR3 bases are TGCAGCGCTAAGGGGGAATTAATCAGCGGGCAGTACTTC. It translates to CSAKGELISGQYF.

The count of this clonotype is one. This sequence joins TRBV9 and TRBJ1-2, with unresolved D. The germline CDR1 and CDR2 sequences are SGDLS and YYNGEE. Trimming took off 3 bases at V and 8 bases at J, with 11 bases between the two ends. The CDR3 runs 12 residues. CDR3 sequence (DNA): TGTGCCAGCAGCGGTATAGGGAGCGGCTACACCTTC. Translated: CASSGIGSGYTF. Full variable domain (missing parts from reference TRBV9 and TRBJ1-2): DSGVTQTPKHLITATGQRVTLRCSPRSGDLSVYWYQQSLDQGLQFLIQYYNGEERAKGNILERFSAQQFPDLHSELNLSSLELGDSALYFCASSGIGSGYTFGSGTRLTVV.

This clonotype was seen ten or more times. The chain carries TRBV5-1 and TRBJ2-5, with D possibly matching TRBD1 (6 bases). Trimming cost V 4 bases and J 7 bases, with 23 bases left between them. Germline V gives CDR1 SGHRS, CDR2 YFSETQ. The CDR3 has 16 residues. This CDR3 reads CASSPYRASNSGTQYF. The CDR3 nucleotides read TGCGCCAGCAGCCCGTACAGGGCCTCCAATTCGGGGACCCAGTACTTC.

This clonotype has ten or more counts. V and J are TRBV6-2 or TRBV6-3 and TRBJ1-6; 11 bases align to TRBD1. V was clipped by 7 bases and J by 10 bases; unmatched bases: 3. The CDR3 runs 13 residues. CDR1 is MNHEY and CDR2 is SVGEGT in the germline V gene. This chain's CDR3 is CASMDRGQSPLHF. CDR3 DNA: TGTGCCAGCATGGACAGGGGGCAATCACCCCTCCACTTT.

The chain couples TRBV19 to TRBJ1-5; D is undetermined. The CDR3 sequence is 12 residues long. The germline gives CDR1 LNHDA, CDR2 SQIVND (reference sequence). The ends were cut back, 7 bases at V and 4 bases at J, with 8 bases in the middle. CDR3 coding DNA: TGTGCCAGTAAATTCAGAAATCAGCCCCAGCATTTT. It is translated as CASKFRNQPQHF. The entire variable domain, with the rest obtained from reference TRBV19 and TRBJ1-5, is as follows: DGGITQSPKYLFRKEGQNVTLSCEQNLNHDAMYWYRQDPGQGLRLIYYSQIVNDFQKGDIAEGYSVSREKKESFPLTVTSAQKNPTAFYLCASKFRNQPQHFGDGTRLSIL.

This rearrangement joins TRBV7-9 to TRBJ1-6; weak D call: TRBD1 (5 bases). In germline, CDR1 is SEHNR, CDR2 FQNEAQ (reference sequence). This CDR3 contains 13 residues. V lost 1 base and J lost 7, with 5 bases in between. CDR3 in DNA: TGTGCCAGCAGCTTAGGGGGGAATTCACCCCTCCACTTT. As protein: CASSLGGNSPLHF.

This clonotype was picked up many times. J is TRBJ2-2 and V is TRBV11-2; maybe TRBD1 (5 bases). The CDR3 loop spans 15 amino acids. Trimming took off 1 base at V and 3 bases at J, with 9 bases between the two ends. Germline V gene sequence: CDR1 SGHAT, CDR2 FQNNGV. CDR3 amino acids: CASSLGSGHTGELFF. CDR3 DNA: TGTGCCAGCAGCTTAGGGTCAGGGCACACCGGGGAGCTGTTTTTT.

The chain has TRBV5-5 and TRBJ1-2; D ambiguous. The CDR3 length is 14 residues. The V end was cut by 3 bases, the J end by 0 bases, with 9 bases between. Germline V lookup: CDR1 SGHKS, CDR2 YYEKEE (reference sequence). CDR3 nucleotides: TGTGCCAGCAGCTCGACACCGTCTAACTATGGCTACACCTTC. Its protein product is CASSSTPSNYGYTF.

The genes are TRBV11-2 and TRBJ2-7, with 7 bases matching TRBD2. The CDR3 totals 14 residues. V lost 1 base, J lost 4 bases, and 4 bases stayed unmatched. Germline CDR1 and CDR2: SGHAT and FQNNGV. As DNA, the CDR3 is TGTGCCAGCAGCTTAGTCCGCGGGGGATACGAGCAGTACTTC. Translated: CASSLVRGGYEQYF.